This T cell receptor beta chain was sequenced during a study of shared T cell receptors in the human thymus. The length of the CDR3 is 16 residues. After removal of 4 bases from V and 8 bases from J, the junction contained 13 bases not matched to a gene. CDR1 SGHRS and CDR2 YFSETQ come from the germline V gene. Profiling relied on immunoSEQ multiplex PCR, and the TCRdb table lists in-frame clones only, not all of them. The table has some 760,000 clones, roughly 85% seen once. These sequences were also reported in another study, on human thymus T cells.

The sequence was collected from a girl under three years old with a congenital heart defect. The specimen sequenced was thymocytes. V gene TRBV5-1 combines with J gene TRBJ1-4; 8 bases agree with TRBD1. The chain's CDR3 is CASSRHGQGAREKLFF. The CDR3 DNA follows: TGCGCCAGCAGCCGACACGGACAGGGTGCTCGGGAAAAACTGTTTTTT.